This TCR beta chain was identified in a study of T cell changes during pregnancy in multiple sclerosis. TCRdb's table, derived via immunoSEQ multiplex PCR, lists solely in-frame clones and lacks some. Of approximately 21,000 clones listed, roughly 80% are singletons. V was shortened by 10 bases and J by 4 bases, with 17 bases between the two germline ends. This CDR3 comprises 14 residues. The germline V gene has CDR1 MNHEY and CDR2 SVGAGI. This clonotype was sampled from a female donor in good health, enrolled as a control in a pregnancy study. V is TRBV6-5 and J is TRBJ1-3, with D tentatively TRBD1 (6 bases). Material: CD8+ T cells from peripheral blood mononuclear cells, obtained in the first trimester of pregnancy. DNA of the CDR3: TGTGCCACCGCCACCGGGACAATAGGAAACACCATATATTTT. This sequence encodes CATATGTIGNTIYF.